This T cell receptor beta chain derives from a study of blood T cell repertoires in COVID-19. Produced via immunoSEQ multiplex PCR; TCRdb's table is partial and in-frame only. The data hold about 160,000 clones, with 65% to 85% observed a single time. This receptor was taken from a woman between 40 and 50 years old with acute COVID-19. The sequencing sample was made of PBMCs or T cells enriched from blood (not recorded which).

The DNA of the CDR3 is TGTGCCAGTAAACGGGAGGTCGGGACAGGGCGGAATCAGCCCCAGCATTTT. It encodes CASKREVGTGRNQPQHF. V usage is TRBV19 and J usage is TRBJ1-5, with 9 bases that match TRBD1. CDR3 size: 17 residues. Germline assignment: CDR1 LNHDA and CDR2 SQIVND (reference sequence). J lost 4 bases, V lost 7 bases, and 14 bases had no gene match.